The 6 T cell receptor beta chains below all came from one sample that was sequenced in a study of blood T cell repertoires in COVID-19. TCRdb's table, derived via immunoSEQ multiplex PCR, lists solely in-frame clones and lacks some. The sample gives around 240,000 clones, about 90% of which show up once; just over 0.85% is in the top ten. Source material: PBMCs or T cells enriched from blood (not recorded which). The receptor set was obtained from a man in his fifties who had been exposed to COVID-19.

J is TRBJ2-5 and V is TRBV28; 7 bases fit TRBD1. The length of the CDR3 is 13 residues. Germline V gene data show CDR1 as MDHEN and CDR2 as SYDVKM. The ends lost 8 bases at V and 2 bases at J; junction bases unmatched: 5. The chain's CDR3 is CASFPTGQETQYF. The CDR3 DNA sequence: TGTGCCAGCTTCCCGACAGGGCAAGAGACCCAGTACTTC.

A remark on this clone: Its ends do not fully match the called genes, so a read error is possible. This chain joins TRBV20-1 and TRBJ2-1, with D perhaps matching TRBD2 (5 bases). CDR1 DFQATT and CDR2 SNEGSKA come from the germline V gene (reference sequence). The CDR3 has 11 residues. The DNA of the CDR3 is TGCAGTGCTAGGGGAGACTCTTACCAGGTCTTC. Translating it yields CSARGDSYQVF.

The chain links TRBV19 to TRBJ1-4; maybe TRBD1 (6 bases). There are 13 residues in the CDR3. Germline V gene lookup returns CDR1 LNHDA and CDR2 SQIVND (reference sequence). V lost 10 bases and J lost 7, with 16 bases in between. CDR3 sequence (DNA): TGTGCCACAACGCGGGGGCCGAGTGAAAAACTGTTTTTT. Its protein product is CATTRGPSEKLFF.

The rearrangement joins TRBV9 to TRBJ2-3; the D is unclear. This CDR3 spans 15 amino acids. The germline V gene encodes CDR1 SGDLS and CDR2 YYNGEE. Trimming removed 4 bases from V and 2 bases from J, with 14 bases in between. This CDR3 reads CASSPGPQATDTQYF. CDR3 DNA: TGTGCCAGCAGCCCCGGCCCCCAGGCCACAGATACGCAGTATTTT.

This chain uses TRBV28 with TRBJ2-7; 7 nucleotides line up with TRBD2. Germline-derived CDR1 and CDR2 are MDHEN and SYDVKM. V dropped 4 bases and J dropped 5; count of bases not matched to a gene: 14. The CDR3 covers 16 residues. CDR3 sequence (DNA): TGTGCCAGCAGTTCCGTGGGGGGGGTAGGCGTCCACGAGCAGTACTTC. Amino acid sequence: CASSSVGGVGVHEQYF.

The J gene is TRBJ1-1, the V gene TRBV2; 7 bases are a match to TRBD1. The J segment lost 9 bases and the V segment lost 6 bases, leaving 13 bases of the junction unmatched. CDR1 is SNHLY and CDR2 is FYNNEI in the germline V gene. CDR3 size: 14 residues. DNA for the CDR3: TGTGCCAGCAGAGAAAACGGCGGGACAGTTCAAGCTTTCTTT. Its translation is CASRENGGTVQAFF.